These T cell receptor beta chains were read from a single sample in a study of blood T cells in healthy people across ages. TCRdb reanalysed the 5' RACE reads using MiXCR and keeps one entry per CDR3 protein. The sample includes a few hundred thousand distinct CDR3 sequences, approximately 52% of them seen just once. The sample comprised blood. The receptor source for this set is a man in his fifties or sixties in good health. Both conserved end residues are part of each CDR3.

>TRBV20-1
CSARGEREGFSYNEQFF
>TRBV20-1
CSASGNQLREQFF
>TRBV10-3
CAISESGSGANVLTF
>TRBV11-1
CASGGTSYNEQFF
>TRBV27
CASSSGQGVRTDTQYF
>TRBV20-1
CSAKGQGGFGNSPLHF
>TRBV24-1
CATQGDTGELFF
>TRBV27
CASWQPSSYEQYF
>TRBV27
CASRPGQGGFDTQYF
>TRBV4-3
CASSQEAGVYGYTF
>TRBV5-1
CASSLDGNTGELFF
>TRBV20-1
CSATRGSRSYEQYF
>TRBV29-1
CSVEDWTGNTDTQYF
>TRBV29-1
CSAAPGSEYNEQFF
>TRBV20-1
CSARVLQVTGDNSPLHF
>TRBV2
CASRDREVGANVLTF
>TRBV12-3/TRBV12-4
CASSLAGGSLDEQYF
>TRBV7-8
CASSLGTSGSNEQYF
>TRBV2
CASSADRDANYGYTF
>TRBV7-2
CASSLVFGQYNEQYF
>TRBV7-2
CASSSRFSGVRTDTQYF
>TRBV29-1
CSVGNRGANEKLFF
>TRBV6-4
CASSSPGLYSLQYF
>TRBV12-3/TRBV12-4
CASSHGQGNSPLHF
>TRBV29-1
CSVVPGGLAGVQFF
>TRBV20-1
CSANLAGGVDTQYF